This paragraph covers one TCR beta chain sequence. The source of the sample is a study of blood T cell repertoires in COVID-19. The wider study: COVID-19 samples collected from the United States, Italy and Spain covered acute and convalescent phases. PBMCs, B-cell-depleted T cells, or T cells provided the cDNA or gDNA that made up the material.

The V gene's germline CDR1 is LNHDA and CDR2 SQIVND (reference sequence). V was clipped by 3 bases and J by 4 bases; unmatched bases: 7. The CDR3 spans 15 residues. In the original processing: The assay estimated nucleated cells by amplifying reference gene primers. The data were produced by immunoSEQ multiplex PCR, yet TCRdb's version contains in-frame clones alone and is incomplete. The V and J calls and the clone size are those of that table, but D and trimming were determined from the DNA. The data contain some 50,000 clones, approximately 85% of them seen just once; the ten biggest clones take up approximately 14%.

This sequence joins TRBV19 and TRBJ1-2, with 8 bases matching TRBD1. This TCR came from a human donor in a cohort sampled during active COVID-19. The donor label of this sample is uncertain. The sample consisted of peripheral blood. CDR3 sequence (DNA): TGTGCCAGTAGTATGGCCAGGGGGCGAGGCTATGGCTACACCTTC. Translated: CASSMARGRGYGYTF.